This is a list of T cell receptor beta chains from one sample in a study of cytomegalovirus exposure and HLA in healthy donors. Assay used: immunoSEQ multiplex PCR; TCRdb lists only in-frame clones, some missing. The table has just over 200,000 clones, around four fifths seen once. Sequenced sample: PBMCs. Receptors originate from a man in his forties or fifties in good health and CMV-seronegative. The CDR3 runs from the conserved cysteine through the conserved F or W. The D gene is left open where the match is weak. Where a row states a size, it is once, few, many or the class of an expanded clone; other rows omit it.

clone_size | d_call | j_call | v_call | cdr3_aa | cdr3_nt
few | NA | TRBJ1-4 | TRBV6-5 | CASRDRQVSEKLFF | TGTGCCAGCAGGGATAGACAGGTTTCTGAAAAACTGTTTTTT
once | NA | TRBJ2-7 | TRBV28 | CASKPTPAEAYEQYF | TGTGCCAGCAAACCCACCCCCGCGGAGGCCTACGAGCAGTACTTC
NA | NA | TRBJ2-2 | TRBV27 | CASSLVFANTGELFF | TGTGCCAGCAGTTTAGTCTTCGCGAACACCGGGGAGCTGTTTTTT
NA | TRBD1 | TRBJ1-5 | TRBV7-3 | CASSPLGQGEPQHF | TGTGCCAGCAGCCCCCTGGGACAGGGAGAGCCCCAGCATTTT
NA | TRBD1 | TRBJ2-7 | TRBV5-6 | CASSLLGQAYEQYF | TGTGCCAGCAGCTTGCTAGGACAGGCCTACGAGCAGTACTTC
NA | NA | TRBJ1-1 | TRBV30 | CAWSLRVRNTEAFF | TGTGCCTGGAGCCTCAGGGTTCGGAACACTGAAGCTTTCTTT
NA | TRBD1 | TRBJ2-7 | TRBV9 | CASSVGGQISYEQYF | TGTGCCAGCAGCGTAGGGGGACAGATCTCCTACGAGCAGTACTTC
NA | NA | TRBJ1-4 | TRBV28 | CASSFLGSAGNEKLFF | TGTGCCAGCAGTTTTCTCGGCTCGGCAGGGAACGAAAAACTGTTTTTT
NA | TRBD1 | TRBJ1-2 | TRBV2 | CASSEPRQGRNYGYTF | TGTGCCAGCAGTGAACCGAGACAGGGTAGGAACTATGGCTACACCTTC
NA | TRBD2 | TRBJ2-3 | TRBV2 | CASSGDGRAKTDTQYF | TGTGCCAGCAGTGGGGACGGGAGGGCCAAAACAGATACGCAGTATTTT
NA | NA | TRBJ2-6 | TRBV25-1 | CAVKRARPLWANVLTF | TGTGCCGTTAAGCGGGCCCGACCGCTCTGGGCCAACGTCCTGACTTTC
few | NA | TRBJ1-3 | TRBV5-8 | CASSRAGFSGNTIYF | TGTGCCAGCAGCCGAGCGGGGTTCTCTGGAAACACCATATATTTT
NA | NA | TRBJ1-3 | TRBV19 | CASSIVPAAGWNTIYF | TGTGCCAGTAGTATAGTTCCTGCGGCAGGGTGGAACACCATATATTTT
NA | NA | TRBJ1-2 | TRBV23-1 | CASKPLPGLRYGYTF | TGCGCCAGCAAACCCCTACCGGGACTGAGATATGGCTACACCTTC
NA | TRBD2 | TRBJ2-7 | TRBV9 | CASSVSASGISYEQYF | TGTGCCAGCAGCGTGTCGGCTAGCGGAATTTCCTACGAGCAGTACTTC
NA | NA | TRBJ2-6 | TRBV28 | CASTGTTGANVLTF | TGTGCCAGCACGGGGACAACTGGGGCCAACGTCCTGACTTTC
NA | NA | TRBJ2-7 | TRBV7-3 | CASSLTRGSSEQYF | TGTGCCAGCAGCTTAACCCGGGGGTCTTCCGAGCAGTACTTC
NA | TRBD2 | TRBJ2-1 | TRBV6-5 | CASSYSGTTYNEQFF | TGTGCCAGCAGTTACTCTGGGACTACCTACAATGAGCAGTTCTTC
NA | NA | TRBJ2-7 | TRBV5-1 | CASSFSGFRAEQHF | TGCGCCAGCAGCTTTTCGGGGTTTAGGGCCGAGCAGCACTTC
NA | NA | TRBJ1-2 | TRBV7-2 | CASRPGGRQGYTF | TGTGCCAGCCGGCCGGGAGGTCGGCAGGGCTACACCTTC
NA | NA | TRBJ1-1 | TRBV9 | CASSVGGYHTEAFF | TGTGCCAGCAGCGTAGGAGGGTATCACACTGAAGCTTTCTTT
NA | TRBD1 | TRBJ1-3 | TRBV2 | CASSPTGVPGNTIYF | TGTGCCAGCAGTCCCACAGGGGTACCGGGAAACACCATATATTTT
NA | NA | TRBJ2-7 | TRBV2 | CASSAPDSYEQYF | TGTGCCAGCAGTGCCCCAGACTCCTACGAGCAGTACTTC
NA | NA | TRBJ2-1 | TRBV4-2 | CASSQGGGGAFDEQFF | TGTGCCAGCAGCCAAGGGGGTGGAGGAGCCTTCGATGAGCAGTTCTTC
NA | NA | TRBJ1-1 | TRBV27 | CASSPNRNTEAFF | TGTGCCAGCAGCCCAAACAGGAACACTGAAGCTTTCTTT
NA | TRBD2 | TRBJ2-5 | TRBV7-7 | CASSSLRGGLAGKDETQYF | TGTGCTAGCAGCTCCCTCAGGGGGGGACTAGCGGGAAAGGATGAGACCCAGTACTTC
NA | NA | TRBJ2-5 | TRBV6-1 | CASSEDTEIQETQYF | TGTGCCAGCAGTGAAGACACGGAGATTCAAGAGACCCAGTACTTC
NA | NA | TRBJ1-5 | TRBV19 | CASSTAGTQREPQHF | TGTGCCAGTAGTACCGCCGGGACTCAGAGAGAGCCCCAGCATTTT
NA | TRBD2 | TRBJ2-2 | TRBV7-3 | CASSLASGRFTGELFF | TGTGCCAGCAGCTTGGCTAGCGGGAGATTCACCGGGGAGCTGTTTTTT
NA | TRBD2 | TRBJ2-1 | TRBV18 | CASSGGLRSSYNEQFF | TGTGCCAGCTCGGGAGGGCTTAGGAGCTCCTACAATGAGCAGTTCTTC
NA | TRBD1 | TRBJ2-7 | TRBV29-1 | CSVIQGLEQYF | TGCAGCGTTATACAGGGGCTCGAGCAGTACTTC
few | NA | TRBJ1-5 | TRBV28 | CASSLVTPGKQPQHF | TGTGCCAGCAGTTTGGTGACTCCCGGCAAACAGCCCCAGCATTTT
NA | TRBD2 | TRBJ2-5 | TRBV29-1 | CSAIVGGRGRETQYF | TGCAGCGCTATCGTAGGCGGGAGAGGTCGAGAGACCCAGTACTTC
once | TRBD1 | TRBJ2-1 | TRBV29-1 | CSVVRTGNNEQFF | TGCAGCGTTGTCAGGACAGGGAACAATGAGCAGTTCTTC
NA | NA | TRBJ1-2 | TRBV7-6 | CASSPLTGAYGYTF | TGTGCCAGCAGCCCACTAACGGGAGCCTATGGCTACACCTTC
NA | TRBD1 | TRBJ1-2 | TRBV27 | CASSPFTGGFGYGYTF | TGTGCCAGCAGTCCGTTCACAGGGGGCTTCGGCTATGGCTACACCTTC
NA | NA | TRBJ2-7 | TRBV5-1 | CASSLSKNYEQYF | TGCGCCAGCAGCTTGAGCAAAAACTACGAGCAGTACTTC
NA | TRBD1 | TRBJ2-7 | TRBV28 | CASSSRTGLRTYEQYF | TGTGCCAGCAGTTCCCGGACAGGGTTGAGAACCTACGAGCAGTACTTC
NA | NA | TRBJ2-1 | TRBV7-3 | CASSLKAGRDEQFF | TGTGCCAGCAGCTTAAAAGCGGGCCGAGATGAGCAGTTCTTC
NA | TRBD2 | TRBJ2-5 | TRBV27 | CASRAGRLAGGRDQYF | TGTGCCAGCAGGGCGGGCCGACTAGCGGGGGGCCGAGACCAGTACTTC
once | TRBD1 | TRBJ2-7 | TRBV19 | CASRGPGQGSYEQYF | TGTGCCAGTAGAGGTCCGGGACAGGGATCCTACGAGCAGTACTTC
NA | TRBD2 | TRBJ2-1 | TRBV18 | CASSPGLAGASYNEQFF | TGTGCCAGCTCACCGGGACTAGCGGGGGCGTCCTACAATGAGCAGTTCTTC
few | NA | TRBJ2-1 | TRBV19 | CASRGEVDNEQFF | TGTGCCAGTAGAGGTGAGGTGGACAATGAGCAGTTCTTC
NA | TRBD2 | TRBJ2-1 | TRBV6-6 | CASRRTSGPYNEQFF | TGTGCCAGCCGTCGAACTAGCGGGCCTTACAATGAGCAGTTCTTC
NA | TRBD1 | TRBJ2-7 | TRBV7-9 | CASSLGQVLSYEQYF | TGTGCCAGCAGCTTGGGACAGGTCCTCTCCTACGAGCAGTACTTC
NA | TRBD1 | TRBJ1-1 | TRBV27 | CASSFAGTGHTEAFF | TGTGCCAGCAGTTTTGCCGGGACAGGTCACACTGAAGCTTTCTTT
NA | TRBD1 | TRBJ1-1 | TRBV5-1 | CASSLPRGDEAFF | TGCGCCAGCAGCTTGCCCAGGGGGGATGAAGCTTTCTTT
NA | NA | TRBJ2-6 | TRBV27 | CASRPILQVSGANVLTF | TGTGCCAGCAGGCCTATCTTACAGGTCTCTGGGGCCAACGTCCTGACTTTC
NA | NA | TRBJ2-7 | TRBV9 | CASSFGGQGPYEQYF | TGTGCCAGCAGTTTCGGGGGGCAGGGGCCCTACGAGCAGTACTTC
NA | TRBD1 | TRBJ1-5 | TRBV30 | CAWREGAGNQPQHF | TGTGCCTGGAGAGAGGGGGCGGGCAATCAGCCCCAGCATTTT
NA | TRBD1 | TRBJ2-1 | TRBV4-2 | CASSQEVGTGNNEQFF | TGTGCCAGCAGCCAAGAAGTGGGGACAGGGAACAATGAGCAGTTCTTC
NA | TRBD1 | TRBJ2-5 | TRBV6-1 | CAGHMGTGVQTQYF | TGTGCCGGACACATGGGGACAGGGGTTCAGACCCAGTACTTC